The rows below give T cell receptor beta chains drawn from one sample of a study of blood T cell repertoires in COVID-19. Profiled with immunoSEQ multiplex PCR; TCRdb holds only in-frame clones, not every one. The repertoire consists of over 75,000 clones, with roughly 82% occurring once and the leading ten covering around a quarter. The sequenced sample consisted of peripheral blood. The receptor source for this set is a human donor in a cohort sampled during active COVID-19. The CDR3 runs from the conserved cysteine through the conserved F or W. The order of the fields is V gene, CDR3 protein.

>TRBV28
CASKAGRITEAFF
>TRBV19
CATWTRDTDTQYF
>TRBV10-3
CAIRTGLAGGEQYF
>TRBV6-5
CASSLDRANTEAFF
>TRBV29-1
CSVGLGSNYGYTF
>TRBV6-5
CASRRLAGPYEQYF
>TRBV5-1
CASSLDRGSGETQYF
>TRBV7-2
CASSFERGRNQYF
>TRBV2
CASSVYRADTQYF
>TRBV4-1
CASSQVTGLYVDYTF
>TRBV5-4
CASSSNSGTGSPLHF
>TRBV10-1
CASSPDISGNTIYF
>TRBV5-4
CASSLALAGAGNEQFF
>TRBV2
CASRDRGLVGELFF
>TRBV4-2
CASSEQGQNTDTQYF
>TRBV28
CASSLYGYGYTF
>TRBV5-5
CASFGSISYEQYF
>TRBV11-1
CASRYSGSGNTIYF
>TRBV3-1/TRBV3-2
CASSQAKTSTF
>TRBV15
CATSRERQAEQFF
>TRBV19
CASSIGSGSADTQYF
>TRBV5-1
CASSGGTSGRFASYNEQFF
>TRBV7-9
CASSIAMGLFGDTQYF
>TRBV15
CATSSTPTGSTNEKLFF